The source of this T cell receptor (beta chain) is a study of cytomegalovirus exposure and HLA in healthy donors (TCRdb year 2017). For the study in its entirety: According to an earlier analysis of 450 to 650 of the donors, 150 million to 200 million T cells yielded some 120 million unique TCR beta sequences and approximately 300 Gb of sequence data. Roughly 300 gigabases of sequencing data and tens of millions of unique TCR sequences made up an early release that covered about 640 HLA-typed donors. Of the 300 to 450 genotyped donors, less than 85% were placed in the genetic ancestry cluster associated with self-reported Caucasian donors. The aim of the study was to test whether cataloging public T cell receptors could identify signatures of past pathogen exposure. The study profiled the T cell repertoires of some 610 subjects by immunosequencing and related them to cytomegalovirus serostatus. Besides the first cohort of under 700 subjects, a separate validation cohort made up of 95 to 150 different subjects was used. High-throughput TCR immunosequencing, statistical association of individual TCRs with disease status, and machine learning were combined to predict cytomegalovirus infection status. A later analysis re-examined previously published TCR beta repertoires from over 500 donors and added high-resolution HLA genotyping to investigate patterns of TCR occurrence. Rather than drawing on any new phenotypic data, the later analysis identified candidate immune exposures from TCR beta sequences and the way those sequences occurred across donors. An earlier analysis of fewer than 750 of the donors used high-throughput TCR beta sequencing to judge whether each TCR beta V gene segment behaved as functional or pseudogenic. Donor age, sex, ethnicity and CMV serostatus were collected together with the repertoire data. A later genetic analysis used genome-wide SNP genotypes for about 65% of the 666 donors, treating that subset as a discovery cohort. All discovery cohort repertoires had been generated using a single sequencing platform. Both class I and class II loci were covered by HLA typing, at four-digit resolution. Typing coverage differed by locus: A, B, C, DRB1 and DQB1 were typed in about 629-640 donors, DQA1 in about 550, DPA1 in over 600, and DPB1 in 450 to 480. Five DR-DQ haplotypes were handled as single units for association and clustering because linkage in the cohort was strong. Across some 400 genotyped donors of the cohort, an average of approximately 240,000 unique TCR beta nucleotide sequences per donor were sequenced, and 15% to 20% of those sequences were non-productive. What the work shows at the level of the full study, not this receptor alone: According to a later genetic analysis, donors in an Asian-associated ancestry cluster had fewer N-insertions in productive TCRs than the roughly 660-donor mean. While some public TCRs were present in many individuals, most TCR sequences turned up only very rarely across donors. According to a later analysis, most CMV-associated TCR beta chains appeared to be HLA-restricted, and the HLA associations seemed to be driven largely by CMV exposure. Some IMGT-functional V segments, including TRBV6-2 and TRBV6-3, could not be told apart with the 87-base-pair reads, so those segments were excluded. Strong co-occurrence of HLA alleles, especially DR and DQ, made assigning TCR associations to individual alleles difficult. According to a later analysis, TCR association rates differed among HLA loci, with DRB1 alleles showing the most associated TCRs and HLA-C alleles showing the fewest. In the study, 150 to 200 TCR beta chains were listed as associated with cytomegalovirus. A later analysis reported that several top co-occurrence clusters appeared linked to parvovirus B19, influenza, CMV and Epstein-Barr virus. In both the original and validation cohorts, the classifier was reported to diagnose cytomegalovirus status with high specificity and sensitivity. In a later analysis, 16,951 TCR beta sequences were associated with specific HLA alleles at a false discovery rate of 0.05. A further reported finding was that TCR beta sequences accurately predicted the HLA-A and HLA-B alleles for most subjects in the first cohort. In this cohort, only TCR beta chains were sequenced, and detectable features were limited by the absence of alpha or paired-chain data. Correlated functional status among segregating V segments might be attributable to linkage disequilibrium, but an unknown experimental factor could not be ruled out. Because counts were too low, 15 or so rarely observed V segments, including chromosome 9 orphons, were excluded from the earlier analysis of several hundred of the donors. The only immune exposure information available for the cohort was CMV serostatus. According to the authors, the approach could potentially be generalized to other disease states and immunological phenotypes. Compared with equally common non-associated chains, HLA-associated TCR beta chains in a later analysis were more clonally expanded and had lower generation probabilities. In an earlier analysis of some 540 of the donors, most TCR beta V segments appeared in productive rearrangements about 87% or about 30% of the time, broadly matching IMGT annotations. Roughly uniform sequencing depth across donors was assumed in presence/absence analyses, although this assumption may not hold. Because some donors lacked HLA typing at each locus, the association tests relied only on the typed subset. A cluster of highly shared sequence variants was judged likely to represent a technical artifact of the sequencing pipeline. V-gene and J-gene trimming of TCR beta chains was associated with a missense DCLRE1C variant in a later genetic analysis, and the association was replicated in an independent cohort. A few of the identified cytomegalovirus-associated TCR beta chains were confirmed in vitro to be specific for cytomegalovirus antigens.

Receptor libraries were prepared by the immunoSEQ multiplex PCR assay. A mixture of 60 forward primers for TCR Vbeta segments and 13 reverse primers for TCR Jbeta segments was used in the multiplex PCR. Amplification of the CDR3 region of rearranged TCR beta genes was performed with a multiplex PCR assay on genomic DNA. Amplified TCR beta libraries were sequenced as 87-base-pair reads on the Illumina HiSeq System. Under the source paper's analysis protocol: In a later analysis, tens of millions of unique TCR beta chains were counted across the roughly 670 repertoires, and approximately 11 million of these chains were shared by at least two donors. A nearest-neighbor algorithm error-corrected the raw reads and collapsed the reads into unique sequences, merging closely related sequences to remove PCR and sequencing errors. CDR3 sequences were aligned to IMGT reference sequences to assign V, D and J gene segments. For a sequence to be retained, a match of at least six nucleotides was required to both a V gene segment and a J gene segment. A rearrangement counted as productive if the CDR3 had no stop codons and remained in frame with V and J, and every other rearrangement counted as non-productive. CDR3 was defined by IMGT convention, running from the second conserved V-encoded cysteine to the conserved J-encoded phenylalanine. Sequences without an unambiguous match to a single V gene segment were excluded from the earlier analysis of almost 600 of the donors. An earlier analysis of fewer than 650 of the donors classified V segments as functional when productive rearrangements were above 56.7% and as segregating when the standard deviation between donors was above 5%. A statistical classification framework was built for diagnosing cytomegalovirus status from the catalog of TCR beta chain sequences. V and J gene assignment, in a later analysis, came from comparing TCR nucleotide sequences with IMGT/GENE-DB human TR gene sequences. Using the TCRdist pipeline, a later analysis assigned CDR3 sequences along with most-parsimonious VDJ recombination scenarios. In a later analysis, each TCR beta chain was defined by its CDR3 amino acid sequence together with its V-gene family, and reads lacking a unique V-gene family were excluded. In a later analysis, several hundred highly shared, low-generation-probability nucleotide sequences were removed to address suspected cross-contamination and a sequencing artifact. A later analysis calculated a clonal expansion index for each public chain from normalized within-repertoire ranks of inferred template counts. In a later analysis, generation probabilities were computed with a VDJ recombination model fitted to out-of-frame rearrangements, and the resulting probabilities were checked against IGoR. In a later analysis, hypergeometric tests were used to score TCR-TCR, TCR-HLA and TCR-CMV co-occurrence, with a repertoire-size bias correction applied to TCR pairs. False discovery rates were estimated in a later analysis by permuting HLA or CMV assignments 20 times. In a later analysis, co-occurring TCRs were grouped with DBSCAN, and TCRdist sequence similarity was added when clustering was performed within HLA-allele-positive subsets. Repertoires with fewer than 30,000 or more than 120,000 public chains, plus five repertoires with anomalous nucleotide sharing, were excluded from co-occurrence clustering. The source is immuneACCESS, and TCRdb retained only in-frame sequences with V and J called. Part of the clones is not carried over; for the studies checked, unresolved V genes explain less than half of this, and the remainder is unexplained. That table furnishes V, J and clone size, whereas the DNA furnished D and trimming. The table for this sample lists roughly 80,000 clones; 60% to 80% of them were counted only once. Under 7.5% of the sample is taken by the ten largest.

The cohort was made up of approximately 670 healthy bone marrow donors. At the time of sampling, every cohort member was nominally healthy, though immune exposures that went unrecorded were likely present. The donor tested CMV seropositive, placing the donor among the 250 to 350 seropositive members of the cohort. A peripheral blood sample was provided by each donor, and peripheral blood mononuclear cells were used for TCR beta sequencing. The Qiagen DNeasy Blood Extraction Kit was used to extract genomic DNA from the blood cell samples. Spanning cysteine to phenylalanine, the CDR3 consists of 13 amino acids. Only the CDR3 DNA stays, 39 bases, in frame from base 1. CDR1 and CDR2, looked up from the germline V gene (reference sequence), are SGHAT and FQDESV. The trim is 3 bases for V and 1 base for J, with a gap of 6 bases between the germline ends. With respect to this clone: Its antigen is not yet known. One base away there is no much larger clone; base qualities are not given.

This TCR came from a woman between 50 and 59 years old in good health and CMV-seropositive. The specimen sequenced was PBMCs. The chain joins TRBV11-1 to TRBJ2-5; too little of a D gene remains to name it. The CDR3 loop reads CASSFQVQETQYF. The nucleotide sequence is given as TGTGCCAGCAGCTTTCAGGTCCAAGAGACCCAGTACTTC.